The 28 T cell receptor beta chains presented below share a single source sample, sequenced in a study of T-cell memory formation after mild COVID-19. TCRdb fed the 5' RACE reads into MiXCR, producing one record per CDR3 protein. The data contain around 200,000 distinct CDR3 sequences, 15% to 20% of them singletons. The sequenced material came from PBMCs or a T cell subset sorted from them (not recorded which). These TCRs come from a man aged 18 to 29 who had mild COVID-19 (a few samples of this study predate the infection). Cell type and time point are not known.

Only a few counts were recorded for this clonotype. The V call is TRBV5-6, the J call TRBJ2-2; TRBD2 agrees at 11 bases. J was trimmed by 0 bases and V by 4 bases; bases with no gene match: 8. The V gene's germline CDR1 is SGHDT and CDR2 YYEEEE. CDR3 length equals 18 residues. The CDR3 sequence: CASSRPSGGYANTGELFF. The CDR3 DNA is TGTGCCAGCAGCCGTCCTAGCGGGGGGTACGCGAACACCGGGGAGCTGTTTTTT.

This clonotype was picked up many times. The rearrangement uses TRBV6-6 and TRBJ2-7; 10 nucleotides align to TRBD1. Losses at the gene ends were 4 bases for V and 4 bases for J; bases not matched to a gene: 4. The CDR3 is 14 amino acids. From germline, CDR1 is MNHNY and CDR2 SVGAGI (reference sequence). CDR3 amino acids: CASSSPGQGYEQYV. The CDR3 coding sequence is TGTGCCAGCAGTTCACCGGGACAGGGGTACGAGCAGTACGTC.

This clonotype appeared a few times. This rearrangement joins TRBV7-3 to TRBJ2-3, with D uncertain. This CDR3 contains 13 residues. Germline lookup yields CDR1 SGHTA and CDR2 FQGTGA. V was clipped by 1 base and J by 5 bases, with 7 bases between them. The CDR3 nucleotides are TGTGCCAGCAGCTTAAGCGTGAAAGATACGCAGTATTTT. This codes for CASSLSVKDTQYF.

For the CDR3, the DNA is TGTGCCAGCAGGTTCCAAAGTGGGGCCAACGTCCTGACTTTC. Its protein product is CASRFQSGANVLTF. This chain uses TRBV7-2 with TRBJ2-6; D gene ambiguous. Germline values: CDR1 SGHTA, CDR2 FQGNSA. Trimming removed 6 bases from V and 3 bases from J, with 9 bases in between. The CDR3 consists of 14 residues.

This clonotype appeared a few times. The chain combines TRBV9 with TRBJ2-3; D may be TRBD2 (5 bases). V lost 4 bases and J lost 5, with 17 bases in between. This CDR3 comprises 15 residues. Germline loops: CDR1 SGDLS, CDR2 YYNGEE. As DNA, the CDR3 is TGTGCCAGCAGCCCCCTGGCCGGACTTGGAGATACGCAGTATTTT. It yields the protein CASSPLAGLGDTQYF.

J is TRBJ1-5 and V is TRBV6-5; TRBD1 might be the D (6 bases). Deletions cut 6 bases from V and 7 bases from J, with 16 bases between. From germline, CDR1 is MNHEY and CDR2 SVGAGI. This CDR3 region has 14 residues. The CDR3 region is CASSPFTGLQPQHF. CDR3 bases: TGTGCCAGCAGCCCCTTTACAGGGTTGCAGCCCCAGCATTTT.

The V call is TRBV6-2 or TRBV6-3, the J call TRBJ1-5; D not certain. The CDR3 runs to 15 residues. The V gene lost 0 bases and the J gene lost 2 bases, with 8 bases spanning the gap. Germline-derived CDR1 and CDR2 are MNHEY and SVGEGT. The CDR3 reads CASSYSGRGNQPQHF. CDR3 nucleotide sequence: TGTGCCAGCAGTTACTCGGGAAGGGGCAATCAGCCCCAGCATTTT.

This clonotype was observed a handful of times. The chain recombines TRBV4-2 with TRBJ1-2, with 9 bases lining up with TRBD1. In germline, CDR1 is LGHNA, CDR2 YNFKEQ. Trimming took 6 bases from V and 6 from J; bases not matched to a gene: 11. This CDR3 spans 15 amino acids. CDR3 nucleotides: TGTGCCAGCAGACCCTGGACAGGGGATCGACATGGCTACACCTTC. This sequence encodes CASRPWTGDRHGYTF.

The chain is built from TRBV15 and TRBJ2-5, with 9 bases fitting TRBD1. The germline CDR1 and CDR2 sequences are LNHNV and YYDKDF (reference sequence). The CDR3 has 18 residues. The J segment lost 3 bases and the V segment lost 2 bases, leaving 13 bases of the junction unmatched. The CDR3 nucleotides are TGTGCCACCAGCAGATCATCTTACCGGGACAGGGTAGAAGAGACCCAGTACTTC. Residues: CATSRSSYRDRVEETQYF.

The rearrangement joins TRBV5-5 to TRBJ2-3; the match to TRBD2 covers 7 bases. The V segment lost 2 bases and the J segment 0 bases; nucleotides outside the gene matches: 6. Germline CDR1 SGHKS, CDR2 YYEKEE (reference sequence). CDR3 length: 16 residues. The DNA of the CDR3 is TGTGCCAGCAGCTTACCGGGGGGTCCTAGCACAGATACGCAGTATTTT. This translates into CASSLPGGPSTDTQYF. The full variable domain, in which reference TRBV5-5 and TRBJ2-3 provide the parts outside the CDR3, is DAGVTQSPTHLIKTRGQQVTLRCSPISGHKSVSWYQQVLGQGPQFIFQYYEKEERGRGNFPDRFSARQFPNYSSELNVNALLLGDSALYLCASSLPGGPSTDTQYFGPGTRLTVL.

This chain joins TRBV5-1 and TRBJ2-3; TRBD2 might be the D (6 bases). V lost 8 bases and J 1 base, leaving 11 bases between the germline ends. Germline-derived CDR1 and CDR2 are SGHRS and YFSETQ. The CDR3 spans 13 residues. The CDR3 sequence is CASSGLGTDTQYF. The CDR3 nucleotides are TGCGCCAGTTCGGGACTGGGCACAGATACGCAGTATTTT.

Remarks on this clonotype: Since a much larger clone is just one base distant, this may be a read error. The chain recombines TRBV7-9 with TRBJ2-3; unclear D gene. CDR3 length equals 14 residues. Germline loops: CDR1 SEHNR, CDR2 FQNEAQ (reference sequence). The CDR3 DNA reads as TGTTCCAGCAGCATACAGTCACGCACAGATACGCAGTATTTT. Its protein is CSSSIQSRTDTQYF.

The rearrangement uses TRBV6-5 and TRBJ2-4, with 10 bases fitting TRBD2. The CDR3 is made up of 15 amino acids. V gave up 5 bases and J gave up 3 bases; unmatched junction bases: 4. Germline V gene data show CDR1 as MNHEY and CDR2 as SVGAGI. The CDR3 spells CASSSGGADKNIQYF. The CDR3 DNA is TGTGCCAGCAGTAGCGGGGGGGCCGACAAAAACATTCAGTACTTC.

This clonotype is categorized as medium-sized (0.01 to 0.1%). The V and J genes are TRBV7-2 and TRBJ2-1; no definite D call. V was shortened by 6 bases and J by 5 bases, with 8 bases between the two germline ends. The CDR3 sequence is 12 residues long. The germline gives CDR1 SGHTA, CDR2 FQGNSA. The CDR3 bases are TGTGCCAGCAGTGGACGGCACAATGAGCAGTTCTTC. Translated, it gives CASSGRHNEQFF.

This clonotype was counted between two and nine times. The chain has TRBV5-1 and TRBJ2-1, with 7 bases matching TRBD1. The trim removed 0 bases at V and 8 bases at J, leaving 8 bases unmatched. The germline V gene encodes CDR1 SGHRS and CDR2 YFSETQ. This CDR3 is 15 amino acids long. The CDR3 spells CASSLDGLGGDEQFF. CDR3 in DNA: TGCGCCAGCAGCTTGGACGGGCTAGGGGGCGATGAGCAGTTCTTC.

The J gene is TRBJ1-2, the V gene TRBV28, with D unresolved. This CDR3 has 16 amino acids. Germline CDR1 MDHEN, CDR2 SYDVKM. Trimming cost V 4 bases and J 4 bases, with 19 bases left between them. CDR3 loop: CASSSVSTHGAYGYTF. CDR3 nucleotides: TGTGCCAGCAGTTCGGTTTCGACCCACGGCGCCTATGGCTACACCTTC.

V usage is TRBV29-1 and J usage is TRBJ2-4; D unclear. The CDR3 sequence is 13 residues long. CDR1 and CDR2 (germline): SQVTM, ANQGSEA. V lost 6 bases and J lost 6, with 15 bases in between. CDR3 region: CSVALQLINIQYF. In nucleotides, the CDR3 is TGCAGCGTGGCCCTTCAACTGATAAACATTCAGTACTTC.

A few counts support this clonotype. The chain recombines TRBV2 with TRBJ2-2; TRBD2 is a possible D gene (6 bases). Germline-derived CDR1 and CDR2 are SNHLY and FYNNEI. The V gene lost 7 bases and the J gene lost 2 bases, with 11 bases spanning the gap. There are 14 residues in the CDR3. This CDR3 reads CASTGGGNTGELFF. The CDR3 nucleotides are TGTGCCAGCACCGGGGGTGGAAACACCGGGGAGCTGTTTTTT. The full variable domain, with the rest looked up from reference TRBV2 and TRBJ2-2, is EPEVTQTPSHQVTQMGQEVILRCVPISNHLYFYWYRQILGQKVEFLVSFYNNEISEKSEIFDDQFSVERPDGSNFTLKIRSTKLEDSAMYFCASTGGGNTGELFFGEGSRLTVL.

This chain connects TRBV7-2 to TRBJ2-7; maybe TRBD1 (6 bases). Deletions cut 1 base from V and 4 bases from J, with 14 bases between. Germline-derived CDR1 and CDR2 are SGHTA and FQGNSA. The CDR3 has 15 amino acids. The CDR3 reads CASSLVGTGLYEQYF. The CDR3 nucleotides read TGTGCCAGCAGCTTAGTCGGCACAGGGTTGTACGAGCAGTACTTC.

The chain couples TRBV7-8 to TRBJ1-5; D might be TRBD1 (6 bases). Germline CDR1 SGHVS, CDR2 FQNEAQ. The CDR3 contains 15 residues. The ends were cut back, 5 bases at V and 0 bases at J, with 11 bases in the middle. DNA of the CDR3: TGTGCCAGCAGCGCTGACAGGAATAGCAATCAGCCCCAGCATTTT. Encoded protein: CASSADRNSNQPQHF.

In this sample, this clonotype turned up a few times. The J gene is TRBJ2-1, the V gene TRBV24-1; D possibly matches TRBD1 or TRBD2 (6 bases each). V was clipped by 2 bases and J by 7 bases, with 20 bases between them. The germline gives CDR1 KGHDR, CDR2 SFDVKD. CDR3 length: 17 residues. The CDR3 loop is CATSDSVSAGTRNEQFF. The CDR3 DNA sequence: TGTGCCACCAGTGATTCTGTGTCGGCGGGGACAAGGAATGAGCAGTTCTTC.

This chain links TRBV5-1 with TRBJ2-7; the D is unclear. CDR1 SGHRS and CDR2 YFSETQ come from the germline V gene. Trimming pared 2 bases from V and 6 bases from J, leaving 12 bases between. The CDR3 runs to 13 residues. DNA for the CDR3: TGCGCCAGCAGCTTAGATCCGTCGGGCGAGCAGTACGTC. Translated: CASSLDPSGEQYV.

This clonotype was observed a handful of times. V is TRBV7-6 and J is TRBJ1-6; unclear D gene. CDR3 size: 14 residues. The ends were cut back, 3 bases at V and 5 bases at J, with 8 bases in the middle. Looked up from germline, CDR1 is SGHVS and CDR2 is FNYEAQ. CDR3 bases: TGTGCCAGCAGCTTCGGGGTAGATAATTCACCCCTCCACTTT. Translated: CASSFGVDNSPLHF. Full variable domain (remainder filled in from reference TRBV7-6 and TRBJ1-6): GAGVSQSPRYKVTKRGQDVALRCDPISGHVSLYWYRQALGQGPEFLTYFNYEAQQDKSGLPNDRFSAERPEGSISTLTIQRTEQRDSAMYRCASSFGVDNSPLHFGNGTRLTVT.

The chain has TRBV7-2 and TRBJ2-7; 9 bases are shared with TRBD1. With 6 bases clipped from V and 6 bases from J, the junction kept 18 bases outside the gene matches. This CDR3 comprises 17 residues. The germline gives CDR1 SGHTA, CDR2 FQGNSA. This CDR3 reads CASSLNMDWGQGVEQYF. CDR3 DNA: TGTGCCAGCAGTCTTAATATGGACTGGGGACAGGGTGTCGAGCAGTACTTC.

The chain is built from TRBV29-1 and TRBJ1-5, with a weak D call TRBD1 (5 bases). V was trimmed by 5 bases and J by 6 bases, leaving 14 bases between them. The CDR3 is made up of 13 amino acids. Germline-derived CDR1 and CDR2 are SQVTM and ANQGSEA. The CDR3 loop is CSVLGGLGQPQHF. In DNA, the CDR3 is TGCAGCGTTCTGGGGGGGTTAGGTCAGCCCCAGCATTTT.

This clonotype was observed a few times. This chain links TRBV7-7 with TRBJ2-1, with D possibly being TRBD2 (6 bases). The CDR3 loop spans 15 amino acids. Trimming shortened V by 3 bases and J by 6 bases, and 15 bases separated the two germline ends. Germline-derived CDR1 and CDR2 are SSHAT and FNYEAQ (reference sequence). Written as DNA, the CDR3 is TGTGCCAGCAGCTTTGGCGGGGTATTTGGCAATGAGCAGTTCTTC. Translation: CASSFGGVFGNEQFF.

In this sample, this clonotype turned up a few times. This sequence joins TRBV6-5 and TRBJ2-6; D is perhaps TRBD1 (7 bases). Germline values: CDR1 MNHEY, CDR2 SVGAGI. Deletions cut 0 bases from V and 2 bases from J, with 14 bases between. The CDR3 has 18 residues. CDR3 nucleotides: TGTGCCAGCAGTTACTCGTTCCCAGGGGGGACTGGGGCCAACGTCCTGACTTTC. This encodes CASSYSFPGGTGANVLTF.

V usage is TRBV18 and J usage is TRBJ2-5; TRBD1 matches at 7 bases. This CDR3 is built from 15 residues. The junction had 5 bases not matched to a gene; V was cut back by 3 bases and J by 1 base. Germline V lookup: CDR1 KGHSH, CDR2 LQKENI. Here the CDR3 reads CASSPRQGIQETQYF. As DNA, the CDR3 is TGTGCCAGCTCACCGAGACAGGGAATCCAAGAGACCCAGTACTTC.